This entry features one T cell receptor (beta chain) sequence. Its specificity is not known. Other DNA sequences in the same sample also yield this CDR3. The assay was immunoSEQ multiplex PCR, and TCRdb's table has in-frame clones only and misses some. The sample carries hundreds of thousands of clones, 80% to 90% recorded once. V lost 0 bases to trimming and J lost 8 bases, with 10 bases between them. The V gene's germline CDR1 is SGHTA and CDR2 FQGNSA. The CDR3 is made up of 14 amino acids. The data are from a study of Ad26.COV2.S vaccination and SARS-CoV-2 variants. The overall study: Within the COV1001 Ad26.COV2.S trial arm, the donor was enrolled. Ad26.COV2.S shots went into the muscle once or twice, 56 days apart.

Treatment here: roughly 18 received Ad26.COV2.S at low or high dose, single or two shots; about 5 received placebo; per-sample allocation not given. Sampling took place 63 days after the first vaccine or placebo injection. Regarding the study as a whole: People given the vaccine had a wider spike-specific TCR breadth than placebo recipients did. The authors reported substantial breadth in spike-specific CD8+ and CD4+ T cell responses after vaccination.

The material was peripheral blood, obtained in a trial of Ad26.COV2.S vaccine versus placebo. This receptor was obtained from a person aged 18-65 years who received the Ad26.COV2.S COVID-19 vaccine or a placebo. This chain links TRBV7-2 with TRBJ1-4; TRBD1 is a possible D gene (5 bases). The CDR3 DNA is TGTGCCAGCAGCTTAGCAGGAAGGGGAGAAAAACTGTTTTTT. As protein: CASSLAGRGEKLFF. The full variable domain, rest sourced from reference TRBV7-2 and TRBJ1-4, is GAGVSQSPSNKVTEKGKDVELRCDPISGHTALYWYRQSLGQGLEFLIYFQGNSAPDKSGLPSDRFSAERTGGSVSTLTIQRTQQEDSAVYLCASSLAGRGEKLFFGSGTQLSVL.